This note documents a single T cell receptor beta chain sequence. Its specificity is not known. CDR1 and CDR2 (germline): SGHTA, FQGNSA. With V trimmed by 4 bases and J by 6 bases, 13 bases remained unmatched. The CDR3 totals 17 residues. The data were taken from a study of shared clonotypes between healthy human individuals. Study-wide findings and caveats: A generally larger estimated richness was seen in naive subsets than in memory subsets.

Clones were sequenced by immunoSEQ multiplex PCR, and TCRdb holds only the in-frame ones, with some missing. The table records a few million clones, 85% to 95% of them present only once. The sequencing sample was made of naive CD4+ T cells from PBMCs. Indicated subset: CD45RA+ positively selected. This TCR came from a man in his late teens or twenties in good health. Some clones in this sample may be carry-over from other donors' samples. The chain has TRBV7-2 and TRBJ2-2; 8 bases line up with TRBD2. CDR3 residues: CASSSQPTSASPGELFF. In nucleotides, the CDR3 is TGTGCCAGCAGCTCCCAGCCGACTAGCGCATCCCCCGGGGAGCTGTTTTTT. The entire variable domain, with the rest obtained from reference TRBV7-2 and TRBJ2-2, is as follows: GAGVSQSPSNKVTEKGKDVELRCDPISGHTALYWYRQSLGQGLEFLIYFQGNSAPDKSGLPSDRFSAERTGGSVSTLTIQRTQQEDSAVYLCASSSQPTSASPGELFFGEGSRLTVL.